This entry describes one T cell receptor (beta chain). This record belongs to a study of technical replicates of blood from a few donors. Germline trimming cut 4 bases from V and 6 bases from J; bases unmatched to any gene: 7. Germline V gene data show CDR1 as MGHRA and CDR2 as YSYEKL. This CDR3 is built from 14 residues. Assay: immunoSEQ multiplex PCR; the TCRdb copy retains only in-frame clones and omits some. The sample has about 70,000 clones, about 95% seen once. The sequence came from a human donor in good health. The chain carries TRBV4-1 and TRBJ2-5, with 8 bases matching TRBD2. The sequenced material came from T cells isolated from PBMCs. Here the CDR3 DNA reads TGCGCCAGCAGCCCGGGGGGGGGCCTCAAGACCCAGTACTTC. Translated: CASSPGGGLKTQYF.